The next 8 T cell receptor beta chains were all read from a single sample in a study of T cell responses to AZD1222 COVID-19 vaccine. Sequencing was performed with immunoSEQ multiplex PCR; in TCRdb, only in-frame clones are kept and a portion is missing. The sample has around 190,000 clones, around 94% seen once. Sample: peripheral blood, taken on day 0 of AZD1222 vaccination. The source of these receptors is an adult in good health.

This chain joins TRBV6-5 and TRBJ1-2; D gene uncertain. Trimming removed 2 bases from V and 0 bases from J, with 4 bases in between. The CDR3 is 13 residues long. Germline V gene lookup returns CDR1 MNHEY and CDR2 SVGAGI. This chain's CDR3 is CASSYQSNYGYTF. Written as DNA, the CDR3 is TGTGCCAGCAGTTACCAGTCTAACTATGGCTACACCTTC.

In regard to this clone: Other nucleotide sequences in the sample specify the same CDR3. This sequence joins TRBV3-1 (or the pseudogene TRBV3-2) and TRBJ1-3; D call uncertain. Trimming shortened V by 1 base and J by 3 bases, and 7 bases separated the two germline ends. The CDR3 has 14 amino acids. Germline CDR1 is LGHDT and CDR2 is YNNKEL (reference sequence). CDR3 residues: CASSQAVVGNTIYF. In nucleotides, the CDR3 is TGTGCCAGCAGCCAAGCCGTCGTTGGAAACACCATATATTTT.

The rearrangement links TRBV3-1 (or the pseudogene TRBV3-2) to TRBJ1-1; 8 bases line up with TRBD1. The junction had 9 bases not matched to a gene; V was cut back by 6 bases and J by 3 bases. Per germline, CDR1 LGHDT and CDR2 YNNKEL (reference sequence). The CDR3 totals 15 residues. This CDR3 reads CASRAPGGGDTEAFF. CDR3 sequence (DNA): TGTGCCAGCAGGGCTCCAGGGGGCGGGGACACTGAAGCTTTCTTT.

V is TRBV7-2 and J is TRBJ2-1, with TRBD2 matching 8 bases. J was trimmed by 4 bases and V by 6 bases; bases with no gene match: 11. Germline V gives CDR1 SGHTA, CDR2 FQGNSA. There are 16 residues in the CDR3. DNA for the CDR3: TGTGCCAGCAGTACCCTTAGCGGGGTATCATACAATGAGCAGTTCTTC. Protein product: CASSTLSGVSYNEQFF.

The gene calls are TRBV5-1 and TRBJ1-3; unclear D gene. The CDR3 spans 16 residues. From germline, CDR1 is SGHRS and CDR2 YFSETQ. Trimming left V 0 bases short and J 0 bases short, with 10 bases between. The CDR3 nucleotides read TGCGCCAGCAGCTTGGCTGCGGGCAGCTCTGGAAACACCATATATTTT. Protein sequence: CASSLAAGSSGNTIYF.

Concerning this clone: The sample has other DNA sequences that encode this CDR3 too. The chain is built from TRBV4-1 and TRBJ2-7; TRBD1 matches 8 bases. The CDR3 sequence is 14 residues long. The trim removed 1 base at V and 2 bases at J, leaving 1 base unmatched. Germline CDR1 reads MGHRA; CDR2 reads YSYEKL. CDR3 amino acids: CASSQGTGTYEQYF. The CDR3 DNA reads TGCGCCAGCAGCCAAGGGACAGGGACCTACGAGCAGTACTTC.

The chain recombines TRBV12-3 or TRBV12-4 with TRBJ1-5, with D unclear. The V gene lost 4 bases and the J gene lost 2 bases, with 3 bases spanning the gap. This CDR3 comprises 12 residues. CDR3 nucleotides: TGTGCCAGCAGTTGGGGCAATCAGCCCCAGCATTTT. This encodes CASSWGNQPQHF.

The chain combines TRBV30 with TRBJ1-3; no clear D gene. There are 13 residues in the CDR3. CDR1 and CDR2 from the germline V gene are GTSNPN and SVGIG (reference sequence). Trimming left V 0 bases short and J 4 bases short, with 7 bases between. Here the CDR3 DNA reads TGTGCCTGGAGTGTACGTCCAGGAAACACCATATATTTT. This translates into CAWSVRPGNTIYF.